These T cell receptor beta chains were read from a single sample in a study of shared clonotypes between healthy human individuals. Data came from immunoSEQ multiplex PCR; TCRdb stores just in-frame clones and leaves some out. The data show 1.5 million to 2.5 million clones, approximately 95% seen once. The material sequenced was naive CD8+ T cells sorted from blood. These receptors were taken from a man between 18 and 29 years old in good health. CDR3s include the opening cysteine and the closing phenylalanine or tryptophan. Fields, in order: V gene, J gene, D gene, clone size, CDR3 protein, CDR3 DNA. D genes are given only for firm matches. Size is omitted from some rows. Given values are once, few, many or a class for expanded clones.

v_gene: TRBV25-1
j_gene: TRBJ2-1
d_gene: NA
abundance: once
CDR3aa: CASSALLSGTYNEQFF
CDR3nt: TGTGCCAGCAGTGCCCTTCTAAGCGGAACTTACAATGAGCAGTTCTTC

v_gene: TRBV4-1
j_gene: TRBJ2-7
d_gene: NA
abundance: few
CDR3aa: CASSQSTDKTWGEQYF
CDR3nt: TGCGCCAGCAGCCAAAGCACCGACAAGACATGGGGCGAGCAGTACTTC

v_gene: TRBV7-2
j_gene: TRBJ1-3
d_gene: NA
abundance: NA
CDR3aa: CASSLNVDAGNTIYF
CDR3nt: TGTGCCAGCAGCTTAAACGTGGATGCTGGAAACACCATATATTTT

v_gene: TRBV6-5
j_gene: TRBJ2-2
d_gene: NA
abundance: NA
CDR3aa: CASSYSMGENTGELFF
CDR3nt: TGTGCCAGCAGTTACTCAATGGGGGAGAACACCGGGGAGCTGTTTTTT

v_gene: TRBV27
j_gene: TRBJ1-1
d_gene: TRBD1
abundance: NA
CDR3aa: CASSLSPGTGNTEAFF
CDR3nt: TGTGCCAGCAGTTTATCGCCCGGGACAGGGAACACTGAAGCTTTCTTT

v_gene: TRBV5-4
j_gene: TRBJ2-7
d_gene: TRBD2
abundance: NA
CDR3aa: CASSFGGGTQYF
CDR3nt: TGTGCCAGCAGCTTCGGGGGGGGTACGCAGTACTTC

v_gene: TRBV21-1
j_gene: TRBJ2-5
d_gene: NA
abundance: NA
CDR3aa: CASSKFSERETQYF
CDR3nt: TGTGCCAGCAGCAAGTTCTCGGAGCGAGAGACCCAGTACTTC

v_gene: TRBV6-5
j_gene: TRBJ2-1
d_gene: NA
abundance: NA
CDR3aa: CASSYVQGGEQFF
CDR3nt: TGTGCCAGCAGTTACGTACAGGGGGGGGAGCAGTTCTTC

v_gene: TRBV6-5
j_gene: TRBJ1-3
d_gene: NA
abundance: NA
CDR3aa: CASSYEGSGNTIYF
CDR3nt: TGTGCCAGCAGTTACGAGGGATCCGGAAACACCATATATTTT

v_gene: TRBV6-5
j_gene: TRBJ2-7
d_gene: NA
abundance: NA
CDR3aa: CASSQRTYEQYF
CDR3nt: TGTGCCAGCAGCCAACGGACCTACGAGCAGTACTTC

v_gene: TRBV9
j_gene: TRBJ2-3
d_gene: NA
abundance: NA
CDR3aa: CASSVALAVIADTQYF
CDR3nt: TGTGCCAGCAGCGTAGCGCTAGCTGTAATTGCAGATACGCAGTATTTT

v_gene: TRBV5-1
j_gene: TRBJ2-7
d_gene: TRBD2
abundance: NA
CDR3aa: CASSMGLAGKGSGEQYF
CDR3nt: TGCGCCAGCAGCATGGGACTAGCGGGGAAGGGTTCGGGCGAGCAGTACTTC

v_gene: TRBV11-2
j_gene: TRBJ1-5
d_gene: NA
abundance: NA
CDR3aa: CASSLGAGTDQPQHF
CDR3nt: TGTGCCAGCAGCTTAGGAGCGGGGACGGATCAGCCCCAGCATTTT

v_gene: TRBV5-6
j_gene: TRBJ1-3
d_gene: NA
abundance: NA
CDR3aa: CASSFGTLVLESSGNTIYF
CDR3nt: TGTGCCAGCAGCTTCGGGACGCTTGTTTTAGAGAGCTCTGGAAACACCATATATTTT

v_gene: TRBV5-1
j_gene: TRBJ1-2
d_gene: NA
abundance: NA
CDR3aa: CASSLVSSNYGYTF
CDR3nt: TGCGCCAGCAGCTTGGTGTCCAGTAACTATGGCTACACCTTC

v_gene: TRBV7-7
j_gene: TRBJ1-1
d_gene: NA
abundance: NA
CDR3aa: CASSPATGAYTEAFF
CDR3nt: TGTGCTAGCAGCCCGGCCACCGGGGCCTACACTGAAGCTTTCTTT

v_gene: TRBV6-5
j_gene: TRBJ1-2
d_gene: NA
abundance: NA
CDR3aa: CASSPGGGGYTF
CDR3nt: TGTGCCAGCTCCCCGGGGGGCGGTGGCTACACCTTC

v_gene: TRBV19
j_gene: TRBJ2-7
d_gene: NA
abundance: NA
CDR3aa: CASSILHGVQFSYEQYF
CDR3nt: TGTGCCAGTAGTATTCTTCATGGGGTACAGTTCTCCTACGAGCAGTACTTC

v_gene: TRBV9
j_gene: TRBJ2-7
d_gene: TRBD2
abundance: NA
CDR3aa: CASSKGLASYEQYF
CDR3nt: TGTGCCAGCAGCAAGGGACTAGCTTCCTACGAGCAGTACTTC

v_gene: TRBV7-6
j_gene: TRBJ2-2
d_gene: TRBD2
abundance: NA
CDR3aa: CASSYSRGGPTGELFF
CDR3nt: TGTGCCAGCAGCTATTCGCGCGGGGGGCCCACCGGGGAGCTGTTTTTT

v_gene: TRBV4-1
j_gene: TRBJ2-7
d_gene: NA
abundance: NA
CDR3aa: CASSLWRGDDEQYF
CDR3nt: TGCGCCAGCAGCCTCTGGCGCGGGGACGACGAGCAGTACTTC

v_gene: TRBV30
j_gene: TRBJ2-3
d_gene: TRBD2
abundance: NA
CDR3aa: CAWTTGTSGVTDTQYF
CDR3nt: TGTGCCTGGACAACGGGGACTAGCGGGGTGACAGATACGCAGTATTTT

v_gene: TRBV4-1
j_gene: TRBJ2-7
d_gene: NA
abundance: NA
CDR3aa: CASSPSGGQGLTYEQYF
CDR3nt: TGCGCCAGCAGCCCTTCAGGCGGTCAGGGGCTAACCTACGAGCAGTACTTC

v_gene: TRBV6-5
j_gene: TRBJ2-3
d_gene: NA
abundance: NA
CDR3aa: CASSYLDTQYF
CDR3nt: TGTGCCAGCAGTTACCTTGATACGCAGTATTTT

v_gene: TRBV2
j_gene: TRBJ2-5
d_gene: NA
abundance: NA
CDR3aa: CASSERSGLRETQYF
CDR3nt: TGTGCCAGCAGTGAAAGGAGTGGACTCAGGGAGACCCAGTACTTC

v_gene: TRBV27
j_gene: TRBJ1-2
d_gene: NA
abundance: NA
CDR3aa: CASRGIGAGNYGYTF
CDR3nt: TGTGCCAGCAGGGGAATCGGGGCTGGTAACTATGGCTACACCTTC

v_gene: TRBV5-3
j_gene: TRBJ2-7
d_gene: NA
abundance: NA
CDR3aa: CARNGARDDEQYF
CDR3nt: TGTGCCAGAAACGGGGCTCGAGACGACGAGCAGTACTTC

v_gene: TRBV19
j_gene: TRBJ2-1
d_gene: NA
abundance: NA
CDR3aa: CASSIDAAVNEQFF
CDR3nt: TGTGCCAGTAGTATAGACGCGGCAGTGAATGAGCAGTTCTTC

v_gene: TRBV11-2
j_gene: TRBJ1-2
d_gene: NA
abundance: NA
CDR3aa: CASSLDHLWGYTF
CDR3nt: TGTGCCAGCAGCTTAGATCACCTTTGGGGCTACACCTTC

v_gene: TRBV5-1
j_gene: TRBJ2-5
d_gene: NA
abundance: NA
CDR3aa: CASSLSLGGPPSGDQYF
CDR3nt: TGCGCCAGCAGCTTGAGCTTGGGGGGGCCTCCGTCAGGGGACCAGTACTTC

v_gene: TRBV9
j_gene: TRBJ1-5
d_gene: NA
abundance: NA
CDR3aa: CASSGEGPPGQPQHF
CDR3nt: TGTGCCAGCAGCGGAGAAGGACCCCCGGGTCAGCCCCAGCATTTT

v_gene: TRBV7-9
j_gene: TRBJ2-5
d_gene: NA
abundance: NA
CDR3aa: CASSLIQEETQYF
CDR3nt: TGTGCCAGCAGCTTAATTCAGGAAGAGACCCAGTACTTC

v_gene: TRBV27
j_gene: TRBJ2-3
d_gene: TRBD2
abundance: NA
CDR3aa: CASSSLAGGTDTQYF
CDR3nt: TGTGCCAGCAGCTCCCTAGCGGGAGGCACAGATACGCAGTATTTT

v_gene: TRBV5-1
j_gene: TRBJ2-2
d_gene: NA
abundance: NA
CDR3aa: CASSLWRNTGELFF
CDR3nt: TGCGCCAGCAGCTTGTGGAGGAACACCGGGGAGCTGTTTTTT